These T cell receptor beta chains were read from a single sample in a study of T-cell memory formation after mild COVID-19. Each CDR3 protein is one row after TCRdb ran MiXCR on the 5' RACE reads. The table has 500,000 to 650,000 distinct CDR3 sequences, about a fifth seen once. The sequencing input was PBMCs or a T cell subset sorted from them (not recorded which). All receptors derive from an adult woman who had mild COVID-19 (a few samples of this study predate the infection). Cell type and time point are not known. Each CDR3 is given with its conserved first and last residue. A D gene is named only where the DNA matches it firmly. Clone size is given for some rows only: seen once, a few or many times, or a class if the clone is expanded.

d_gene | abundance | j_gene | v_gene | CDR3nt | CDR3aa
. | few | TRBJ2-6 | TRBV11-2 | TGTGCCAGCAGCTTTGACGGCTTCTCTGGGGCCAACGTCCTGACTTTC | CASSFDGFSGANVLTF
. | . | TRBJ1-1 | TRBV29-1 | TGCAGCGTTGAAGCGGGGCAGAGGGTGAACACTGAAGCTTTCTTT | CSVEAGQRVNTEAFF
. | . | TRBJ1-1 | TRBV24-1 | TGTGCCACCAGTGATGCCCAGGGGAACACTGAAGCTTTCTTT | CATSDAQGNTEAFF
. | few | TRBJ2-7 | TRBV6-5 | TGTGCCGGGGGCTGGCCCGAGCAGTACTTC | CAGGWPEQYF
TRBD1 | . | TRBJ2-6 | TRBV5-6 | TGTGCCAGCAGCAGGGGGCCTACCTTTTCTGGGGCCAACGTCCTGACTTTC | CASSRGPTFSGANVLTF
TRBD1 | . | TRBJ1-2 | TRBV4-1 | TGCGCCAGCAGCCAAGCCTCAGCCCGGACAGGGGCGAGCTATGGCTACACCTTC | CASSQASARTGASYGYTF
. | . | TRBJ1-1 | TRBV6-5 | TGTGCCAGCAGTTACAGCCGGAACACTGAAGCTTTCTTT | CASSYSRNTEAFF
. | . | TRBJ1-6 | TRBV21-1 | TGTGCCAGCATGTCACAGGCTGTTTCCAATTCACCCCTCCACTTT | CASMSQAVSNSPLHF
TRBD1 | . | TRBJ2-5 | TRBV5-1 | TGCGCCAGCAGCTTGGGGACAGGGTTCCAAGAGACCCAGTACTTC | CASSLGTGFQETQYF
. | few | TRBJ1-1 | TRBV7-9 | TGTGCCAGCAGCTCCCTAGCCTCATTCGCCCCGACTGAAGCTTTCTTT | CASSSLASFAPTEAFF
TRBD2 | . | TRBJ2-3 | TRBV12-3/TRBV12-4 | TGTGCCAGCAGTTTCTCCAGCGGGACTACAGATACGCAGTATTTT | CASSFSSGTTDTQYF
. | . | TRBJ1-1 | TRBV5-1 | TGCGCCAGCAGTACCGCCAGGGACACTGAAGCTTTCTTT | CASSTARDTEAFF
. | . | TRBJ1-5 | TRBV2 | TGTGCCAGCAAAACCGACAGTAATCAGCCCCAGCATTTT | CASKTDSNQPQHF
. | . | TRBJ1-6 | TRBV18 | TGTGCCAGCTCACCACCGGGGATCAGCAGGTTCGGGGGTAATTCACCCCTCCACTTT | CASSPPGISRFGGNSPLHF
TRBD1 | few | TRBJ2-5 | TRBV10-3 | TGTGCCATCACCAAGGGAACAGGGGTTGGAGAGACCCAGTACTTC | CAITKGTGVGETQYF
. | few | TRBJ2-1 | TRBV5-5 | TGTGCCAGCAGCTTGGACCACAGGGAACTCTACAATGAGCAGTTCTTC | CASSLDHRELYNEQFF
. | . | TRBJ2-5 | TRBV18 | TGTGCCAGCTCACCACAATGGGGGAGAGAGACCCAGTACTTC | CASSPQWGRETQYF
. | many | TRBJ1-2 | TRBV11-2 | TGTGCCAGCAGCTTAGATCCCGGAGGCCGGGGTGACTATGGCTACACCTTC | CASSLDPGGRGDYGYTF
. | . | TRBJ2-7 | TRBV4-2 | TGTGCCAGCAGCCAACCCCGGGAGAGCTACGAGCAGTACTTC | CASSQPRESYEQYF
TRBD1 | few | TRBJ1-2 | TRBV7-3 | TGTGCCAGCAGCTTATATGCAGGGGGCCTAGGGGAGGGCTACACCTTC | CASSLYAGGLGEGYTF
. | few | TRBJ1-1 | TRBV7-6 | TGTGCCAGCAGCCGCGACACCCGGAACACTGAAGCTTTCTTT | CASSRDTRNTEAFF
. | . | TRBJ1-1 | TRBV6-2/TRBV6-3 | TGTGCCAGCAAGGGCACAACCAACACTGAAGCTTTCTTT | CASKGTTNTEAFF
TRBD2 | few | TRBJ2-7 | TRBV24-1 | TGTGCCACCAGTGATTTGGGACACGGACTAGGCGAGCAGTACTTC | CATSDLGHGLGEQYF
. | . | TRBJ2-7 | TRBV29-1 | TGCAGCGTTGAAGGTGCAGGGTCCTCCCGCTACGAGCAGTACTTC | CSVEGAGSSRYEQYF
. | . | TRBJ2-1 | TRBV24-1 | TGTGCCACCAGTGACGCAGGCAATGAGCAGTTCTTC | CATSDAGNEQFF
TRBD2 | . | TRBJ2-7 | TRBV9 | TGTGCCAGCAGCGTAGGGCCGACTAGCGGAGGTGGTCTCTACGAGCAGTACTTC | CASSVGPTSGGGLYEQYF
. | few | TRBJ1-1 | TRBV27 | TGTGCCAGCAGTATCAGGGCTAACACTGAAGCTTTCTTT | CASSIRANTEAFF
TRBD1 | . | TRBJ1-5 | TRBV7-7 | TGTGCCAGCAGCTCTTTAGGGGACAGGGGCAATCAGCCCCAGCATTTT | CASSSLGDRGNQPQHF